This entry lists 14 T cell receptor beta chains sequenced from one sample in a study of T cells in localized non-small cell lung cancer. Clones were sequenced by immunoSEQ multiplex PCR, and TCRdb holds only the in-frame ones, with some missing. The sample includes about 24,000 clones, 84% of them seen just once. The sequenced sample was PBMCs, obtained before any cancer treatment. Every receptor here comes from a man aged 35-69 years with stage II lung adenocarcinoma.

This clone was detected only once. Written as DNA, the CDR3 is TGTGCCAGCAGCTTAAGACTAGCGGGAGGGGCCGAGCAGTACTTC. Translation gives CASSLRLAGGAEQYF. The chain carries TRBV7-6 and TRBJ2-7, with 14 bases aligning to TRBD2. The germline V gene encodes CDR1 SGHVS and CDR2 FNYEAQ. The CDR3 runs 15 residues. V trimming: 2 bases; J trimming: 6 bases; junction bases outside the gene matches: 3.

The chain employs TRBV5-1 and TRBJ2-1; 8 bases are shared with TRBD2. Germline V gene sequence: CDR1 SGHRS, CDR2 YFSETQ. There are 16 residues in the CDR3. V shed 0 bases and J 0 bases; nucleotides not matched to a gene: 2. In DNA, the CDR3 is TGCGCCAGCAGCTTGGACGCGGGGGGCTCCTACAATGAGCAGTTCTTC. Encoded protein: CASSLDAGGSYNEQFF.

The rearrangement links TRBV23-1 to TRBJ1-3; 7 bases match TRBD1. TRBV23-1 belongs to the ORF category, with a function that is uncertain. The ends lost 2 bases at V and 0 bases at J; junction bases unmatched: 4. The CDR3 contains 16 residues. CDR3 region: CASSQPGTDSGNTIYF. CDR3 nucleotides: TGCGCCAGCAGTCAACCAGGGACAGACTCTGGAAACACCATATATTTT.

This clone is a singleton in its sample. The chain carries TRBV2 and TRBJ1-1; possible D gene TRBD1, 5 bases. Germline CDR1 and CDR2: SNHLY and FYNNEI. Deletions cut 8 bases from V and 3 bases from J, with 13 bases between. This CDR3 has 13 residues. CDR3 amino acids: CASARDSYTEAFF. The CDR3 DNA reads TGTGCCAGCGCGAGGGACTCCTACACTGAAGCTTTCTTT.

The chain recombines TRBV19 with TRBJ1-2; TRBD1 is a possible D gene (6 bases). Looked up from germline, CDR1 is LNHDA and CDR2 is SQIVND (reference sequence). The CDR3 contains 13 residues. V gave up 9 bases and J gave up 6 bases, with 17 bases separating them. The CDR3 spells CASRIRGKDGYTF. CDR3 in DNA: TGTGCCAGCCGGATCAGGGGAAAGGATGGCTACACCTTC.

The chain joins TRBV4-1 to TRBJ2-5; tentatively, D is TRBD2 (5 bases). V was pared by 0 bases and J by 5 bases, with 13 bases between. There are 15 residues in the CDR3. CDR1 and CDR2 (germline): MGHRA, YSYEKL. As DNA, the CDR3 is TGCGCCAGCAGCCAAGATATTGGGGAGTGGGAGACCCAGTACTTC. Its protein product is CASSQDIGEWETQYF.

The V call is TRBV5-1, the J call TRBJ2-5; the D is unclear. The CDR3 totals 13 residues. CDR1 and CDR2 from the germline V gene are SGHRS and YFSETQ. V lost 0 bases to trimming and J lost 5 bases, with 8 bases between them. CDR3 amino acids: CASSLEPGETQYF. DNA for the CDR3: TGCGCCAGCAGCTTGGAACCTGGGGAGACCCAGTACTTC.

The table lists this clone with a few counts. The chain combines TRBV14 with TRBJ2-7; D is possibly TRBD1 (6 bases). Germline V gene lookup returns CDR1 SGHDN and CDR2 FVKESK. The length of the CDR3 is 14 residues. V lost 2 bases, J lost 0 bases, and 8 bases lay in between. The CDR3 bases are TGTGCCAGCAGCCAAACAGGGAGCTCCTACGAGCAGTACTTC. This encodes CASSQTGSSYEQYF.

The chain has TRBV7-2 and TRBJ2-1, with unresolved D. Germline CDR1 is SGHTA and CDR2 is FQGNSA. The CDR3 is 12 residues long. V gave up 5 bases and J gave up 13 bases, with 15 bases separating them. The CDR3 sequence: CASSLIWGRQFF. CDR3 DNA: TGTGCCAGCAGCCTGATTTGGGGTAGACAGTTCTTC.

This chain joins TRBV9 and TRBJ2-5; 7 bases align to TRBD1. The CDR3 is 14 residues long. From germline, CDR1 is SGDLS and CDR2 YYNGEE. The J segment lost 4 bases and the V segment lost 0 bases, leaving 3 bases of the junction unmatched. The CDR3 protein is CASSVEAGGETQYF. The CDR3, as DNA: TGTGCCAGCAGCGTAGAAGCAGGGGGAGAGACCCAGTACTTC.

This clone was found once. The V call is TRBV5-1, the J call TRBJ2-3; no definite D call. From germline, CDR1 is SGHRS and CDR2 YFSETQ. CDR3 length: 12 residues. Trimming took 2 bases from V and 4 from J, leaving 5 bases between them. CDR3 in amino acids: CASSLNADTQYF. As DNA, the CDR3 is TGCGCCAGCAGCTTAAACGCAGATACGCAGTATTTT.

The gene calls are TRBV19 and TRBJ2-1; possibly TRBD2 for D (6 bases). The CDR3 spans 17 residues. V gave up 4 bases and J gave up 2 bases, with 18 bases separating them. Germline V lookup: CDR1 LNHDA, CDR2 SQIVND (reference sequence). CDR3 residues: CASSTAQGGTTYNEQFF. For the CDR3, the DNA is TGTGCCAGTAGTACCGCCCAGGGAGGCACTACCTACAATGAGCAGTTCTTC. Using reference TRBV19 and TRBJ2-1 for the parts outside the CDR3, the full variable domain is DGGITQSPKYLFRKEGQNVTLSCEQNLNHDAMYWYRQDPGQGLRLIYYSQIVNDFQKGDIAEGYSVSREKKESFPLTVTSAQKNPTAFYLCASSTAQGGTTYNEQFFGPGTRLTVL.

The rearrangement links TRBV28 to TRBJ1-3; 8 nucleotides match TRBD1. With V trimmed by 9 bases and J by 2 bases, 6 bases remained unmatched. This CDR3 has 14 residues. Germline V gives CDR1 MDHEN, CDR2 SYDVKM. CDR3 nucleotide sequence: TGTGCCAGTACCTCGGGACAGGCTGGAAACACCATATATTTT. Protein: CASTSGQAGNTIYF.

This clone has a handful of counts. The J gene is TRBJ1-6, the V gene TRBV25-1, with a weak D call TRBD1 (5 bases). Germline lookup yields CDR1 MGHDK and CDR2 SYGVNS. Trimming stripped 2 bases from V and 4 bases from J, with 12 bases between. CDR3 length: 16 residues. CDR3 residues: CASSEGGTAYNSPLHF. The DNA of the CDR3 is TGTGCCAGCAGTGAAGGAGGGACGGCGTATAATTCACCCCTCCACTTT.